What follows are 13 T cell receptor beta chains derived from one specimen sequenced in a study of blood T cell repertoires in COVID-19. Clones were read by immunoSEQ multiplex PCR, and TCRdb kept only the in-frame ones, dropping some. Among about 45,000 clones listed, 80% to 90% were seen once. Sequencing was carried out using peripheral blood. The origin of the receptors is a human donor in a cohort sampled during active COVID-19.

The V gene is TRBV4-3, the J gene TRBJ2-1, with a tentative D call TRBD2 (6 bases). The CDR3 length is 15 residues. From germline, CDR1 is LGHNA and CDR2 YSLEER. The germline V and J ends were trimmed by 1 base and 7 bases, with 14 bases remaining between them. This chain's CDR3 is CASSQADILANEQFF. The CDR3 coding sequence is TGCGCCAGCAGCCAAGCAGATATACTAGCAAATGAGCAGTTCTTC.

V usage is TRBV27 and J usage is TRBJ2-7; D unresolved. V lost 2 bases, J lost 0 bases, and 8 bases lay in between. The CDR3 covers 14 residues. Germline V gives CDR1 MNHEY, CDR2 SMNVEV (reference sequence). The CDR3 DNA reads as TGTGCCAGCAGTTTAGTAGCCGGCTCCTACGAGCAGTACTTC. Amino acid sequence: CASSLVAGSYEQYF.

The chain is built from TRBV28 and TRBJ1-2, with D hard to call. V was cut by 3 bases and J by 5 bases, with 10 bases left in between. This CDR3 has 13 amino acids. CDR1 is MDHEN and CDR2 is SYDVKM in the germline V gene. CDR3 nucleotide sequence: TGTGCCAGCAGTTTGAGGGATAGGTATGGCTACACCTTC. This sequence encodes CASSLRDRYGYTF.

The genes are TRBV29-1 and TRBJ1-1, with 11 bases that match TRBD1. Losses at the gene ends were 7 bases for V and 4 bases for J; bases not matched to a gene: 5. This CDR3 spans 13 amino acids. Looked up from germline, CDR1 is SQVTM and CDR2 is ANQGSEA. The CDR3 DNA sequence: TGCAGCGCCTGGGACAGGGGGGGCACTGAAGCTTTCTTT. Translated: CSAWDRGGTEAFF. Complete variable domain (other parts from reference TRBV29-1 and TRBJ1-1): SAVISQKPSRDICQRGTSLTIQCQVDSQVTMMFWYRQQPGQSLTLIATANQGSEATYESGFVIDKFPISRPNLTFSTLTVSNMSPEDSSIYLCSAWDRGGTEAFFGQGTRLTVV.

The chain combines TRBV12-3 or TRBV12-4 with TRBJ2-7, with a weak D call TRBD2 (5 bases). Trimming pared 6 bases from V and 2 bases from J, leaving 11 bases between. This CDR3 region has 13 residues. The CDR3 DNA follows: TGTGCCAGCAGCCCGGACTTCCCCTACGAGCAGTACTTC. Its translation is CASSPDFPYEQYF.

This chain connects TRBV2 to TRBJ1-6; 7 nucleotides align to TRBD1. V trimming: 4 bases; J trimming: 7 bases; junction bases outside the gene matches: 7. The CDR3 consists of 15 residues. CDR1 SNHLY and CDR2 FYNNEI come from the germline V gene. CDR3 DNA sequence: TGTGCCAGCAGTGTGGACAGGCCTCCCAATTCACCCCTCCACTTT. Translation gives CASSVDRPPNSPLHF.

As to this clone: Additional DNA sequences in this sample encode the identical CDR3. The CDR3 is CASTLAGGADTQYF. CDR3 coding DNA: TGTGCCAGTACTCTGGCGGGGGGGGCAGATACGCAGTATTTT. The chain recombines TRBV19 with TRBJ2-3, with 9 bases identical to TRBD2. From germline, CDR1 is LNHDA and CDR2 SQIVND (reference sequence). The CDR3 covers 14 residues. V shed 7 bases and J 4 bases; nucleotides not matched to a gene: 6.

The chain has TRBV19 and TRBJ2-3; 7 bases align to TRBD2. The junction had 14 bases not matched to a gene; V was cut back by 4 bases and J by 10 bases. Germline V CDR1 and CDR2: LNHDA, SQIVND (reference sequence). The CDR3 is 15 amino acids. CDR3 region: CASSTLVAGALAQYF. The CDR3 DNA is TGTGCCAGTAGTACCCTCGTTGCGGGAGCTTTAGCGCAGTATTTT.

The chain recombines TRBV11-3 with TRBJ2-6; 10 bases map to TRBD1. The CDR3 covers 18 residues. The V gene end was trimmed by 5 bases and the J gene end by 2 bases; junction bases not matched to a gene: 9. Germline-derived CDR1 and CDR2 are SGHNT and YENEEA. DNA of the CDR3: TGTGCCAGCAGCCCCCGGGACAGGGGACCGACTGGGGCCAACGTCCTGACTTTC. Protein: CASSPRDRGPTGANVLTF.

The chain has TRBV2 and TRBJ2-5; the match to TRBD2 covers 14 bases. The J segment lost 5 bases and the V segment lost 5 bases, leaving 7 bases of the junction unmatched. Germline values: CDR1 SNHLY, CDR2 FYNNEI. The CDR3 runs to 16 residues. Written as DNA, the CDR3 is TGTGCCAGCAGTCTAGGACTAGCGGGGGGTAGGGAGACCCAGTACTTC. Its protein is CASSLGLAGGRETQYF.

V is TRBV6-5 and J is TRBJ1-3, with D unresolved. V lost 2 bases and J 0 bases, leaving 11 bases between the germline ends. The CDR3 spans 16 residues. The V gene's germline CDR1 is MNHEY and CDR2 SVGAGI. CDR3: CASSYRYPGSGNTIYF. The CDR3 DNA reads as TGTGCCAGCAGTTACCGCTACCCGGGCTCTGGAAACACCATATATTTT.

V and J are TRBV11-2 and TRBJ1-1, with no clear D. Germline loops: CDR1 SGHAT, CDR2 FQNNGV. The CDR3 covers 15 residues. Trimming took off 4 bases at V and 5 bases at J, with 17 bases between the two ends. DNA for the CDR3: TGTGCCAGCAGCTCTCCGGCTTTCGTCGGGACTGAAGCTTTCTTT. Translation: CASSSPAFVGTEAFF.

The gene calls are TRBV6-5 and TRBJ1-1; D unclear. The CDR3 totals 13 residues. CDR1 is MNHEY and CDR2 is SVGAGI in the germline V gene. V was trimmed by 7 bases and J by 0 bases, leaving 9 bases between them. The CDR3: CASTLHVNTEAFF. CDR3 DNA sequence: TGTGCCAGCACCTTACACGTGAACACTGAAGCTTTCTTT.